This T cell receptor (beta chain) was profiled in a study of sequential checkpoint blockade in melanoma. Study-level background: After both sequences, patients received maintenance nivolumab. DNA from 85 to 95 pretreatment tumor samples underwent TCRβ immunosequencing. Matched biopsies came pretreatment and at week 13 for about two dozen patients.

This clone was observed once. Produced via immunoSEQ multiplex PCR; TCRdb's table is partial and in-frame only. The table has 10,000 or so clones, around 28% seen once. Treatment noted: randomized to nivolumab then ipilimumab (arm A) or the reverse (arm B). The sequenced sample was tumor tissue (inferred from file names), obtained from a patient given nivolumab and ipilimumab in sequence. This TCR was sampled from a human donor with melanoma.

CDR3 sequence (DNA): TGTGCCAGCTCACCAGGTAGAACCGGGGAGCTGTTTTTT. This codes for CASSPGRTGELFF. The chain employs TRBV18 and TRBJ2-2; the D is unclear. V dropped 2 bases and J dropped 5 bases, with 6 bases sitting between them. CDR3 size: 13 residues. Germline values: CDR1 KGHSH, CDR2 LQKENI.